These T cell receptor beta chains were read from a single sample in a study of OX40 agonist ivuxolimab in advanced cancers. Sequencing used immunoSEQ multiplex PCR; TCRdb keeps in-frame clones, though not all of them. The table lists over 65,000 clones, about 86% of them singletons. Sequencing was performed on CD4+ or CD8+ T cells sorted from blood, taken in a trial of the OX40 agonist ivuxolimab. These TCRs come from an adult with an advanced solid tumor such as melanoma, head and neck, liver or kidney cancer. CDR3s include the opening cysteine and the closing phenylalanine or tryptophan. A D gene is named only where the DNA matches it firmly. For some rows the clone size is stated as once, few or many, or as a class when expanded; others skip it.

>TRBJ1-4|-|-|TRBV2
TGTGCCAGCACCCGGGCCCCTAATGAAAAACTGTTTTTT
CASTRAPNEKLFF
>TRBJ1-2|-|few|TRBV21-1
TGTGCCAGCAGCAAAGGAGAGGTGTTGTATGGCTACACCTTC
CASSKGEVLYGYTF
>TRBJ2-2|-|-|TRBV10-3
TGTGCCATCAGAGCGGCCGACACCGGGGAGCTGTTTTTT
CAIRAADTGELFF
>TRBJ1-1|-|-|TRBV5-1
TGCGCCAGCAGCTTAGGCAGGAACACTGAAGCTTTCTTT
CASSLGRNTEAFF
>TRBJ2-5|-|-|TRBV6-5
TGTGCCAGCAGCCCACACGAGGGGGTAGAGACCCAGTACTTC
CASSPHEGVETQYF
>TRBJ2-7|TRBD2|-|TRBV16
TGTGCCAGCAGCCTGGAGGGGGGACTAGCCGAGCAGTACTTC
CASSLEGGLAEQYF
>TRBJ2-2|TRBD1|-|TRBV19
TGTGCCAGTAGTATGGGGACAGCGAACACCGGGGAGCTGTTTTTT
CASSMGTANTGELFF
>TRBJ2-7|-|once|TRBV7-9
TGTGCCAGCAGCTTGCGACAGGGAGGGTTGAGAGAGCAGTACTTC
CASSLRQGGLREQYF
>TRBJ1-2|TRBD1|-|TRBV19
TGTGCCAGTAGTAGAGGGGGCCTCACCTATGGCTACACCTTC
CASSRGGLTYGYTF
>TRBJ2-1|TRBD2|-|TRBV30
TGTGCCTGGAGTGTACGCGGGGGGGCCTACAATGAGCAGTTCTTC
CAWSVRGGAYNEQFF
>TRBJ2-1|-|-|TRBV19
TGTGCCAGTAGTATAGGAGGGTACAATGAGCAGTTCTTC
CASSIGGYNEQFF
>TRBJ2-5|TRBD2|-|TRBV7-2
TGTGCCAGCAGCTTCGGCCTAGCGGGGGGTGGGGAGACCCAGTACTTC
CASSFGLAGGGETQYF
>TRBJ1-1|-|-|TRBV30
TGTGCCTGGGGGGGGAACACTGAAGCTTTCTTT
CAWGGNTEAFF
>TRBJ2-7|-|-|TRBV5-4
TGTGCCAGCAGCTGGGACGGAACCTTCACGCAGTACTTC
CASSWDGTFTQYF
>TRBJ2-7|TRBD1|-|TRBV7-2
TGTGCCAGCAGCCGGACAGGGGGCTCCTACGAGCAGTACTTC
CASSRTGGSYEQYF
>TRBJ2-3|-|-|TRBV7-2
TGTGCCAGCAGCTGGTTACCGGGCGTCCGGGATACGCAGTATTTT
CASSWLPGVRDTQYF
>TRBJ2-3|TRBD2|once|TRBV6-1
TGTGCCAGCAGTGAATATCCCGCGGGTAGCGGGGCTAGCACAGATACGCAGTATTTT
CASSEYPAGSGASTDTQYF
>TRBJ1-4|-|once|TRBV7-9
TGTGCCAGCAGCCCCTATGGGGCAACTAATGAAAAACTGTTTTTT
CASSPYGATNEKLFF
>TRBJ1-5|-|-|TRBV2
TGTGCCAGCAGTGATGGGTCAGGGGAGGCTCAGCCCCAGCATTTT
CASSDGSGEAQPQHF
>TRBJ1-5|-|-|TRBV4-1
TGCGCCAGCAGCCCCCGAGGGGGTCAGCCCCAGCATTTT
CASSPRGGQPQHF
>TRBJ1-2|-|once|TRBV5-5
TGTGCCAGCAGCTGGACAGCGTCGTCACATGGCTACACCTTC
CASSWTASSHGYTF
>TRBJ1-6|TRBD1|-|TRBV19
TGTGCCAGTAGTTCACAGGGGGCACCACCCCTCCACTTT
CASSSQGAPPLHF
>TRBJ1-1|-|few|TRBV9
TGTGCCAGCAGCGTAGGGATGGACACTGAAGCTTTCTTT
CASSVGMDTEAFF
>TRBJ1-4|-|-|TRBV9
TGTGCCAGCAGCGTAGACGGGATAGGTGAAAAACTGTTTTTT
CASSVDGIGEKLFF
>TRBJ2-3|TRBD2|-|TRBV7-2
TGTGCCAGCAGCTTAGCGGGCGGGGGGTCCGGGACGCAGTATTTT
CASSLAGGGSGTQYF
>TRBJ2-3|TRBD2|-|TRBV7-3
TGTGCCAGCAGCTTCAGAGGGACCGGGGGGACTACCACAGATACGCAGTATTTT
CASSFRGTGGTTTDTQYF
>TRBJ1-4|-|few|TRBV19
TGTGCCAGTAGTGGGGACGTAAAACTGTTTTTT
CASSGDVKLFF
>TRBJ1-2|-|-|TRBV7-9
TGTGCCAGCAGCCCCCCGGGCGGGGCCTATGGCTACACCTTC
CASSPPGGAYGYTF
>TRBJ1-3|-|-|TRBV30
TGTGCCTGGAGTGTACCGAGGGTGCGAAACACCATATATTTT
CAWSVPRVRNTIYF
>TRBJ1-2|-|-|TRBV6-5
TGTGCCAGCAGTGCCCCCGGGGGGGCGGGCTATGGCTACACCTTC
CASSAPGGAGYGYTF
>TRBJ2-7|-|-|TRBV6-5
TGTGCCAGCAGTTACTCGGGGGGGCGCGGGTCCTACGAGCAGTACTTC
CASSYSGGRGSYEQYF
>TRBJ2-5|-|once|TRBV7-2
TGTGCCAGCACCCCCCCGACAGCCACGGAGACCCAGTACTTC
CASTPPTATETQYF
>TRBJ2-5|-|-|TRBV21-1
-
CASTCISVPAALLRDGQETQYF
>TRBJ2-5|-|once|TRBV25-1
TGTGCCAGCAGTGTAGGGGGGCGCGGAGAGACCCAGTACTTC
CASSVGGRGETQYF
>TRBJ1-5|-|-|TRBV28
TGTGCCAGCAGTTGGGCTGGGGGGAAGGATAGCAATCAGCCCCAGCATTTT
CASSWAGGKDSNQPQHF
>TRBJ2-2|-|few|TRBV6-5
TGTGCCAGCAGTTACTCGAGGCAGACCGGGGAGCTGTTTTTT
CASSYSRQTGELFF
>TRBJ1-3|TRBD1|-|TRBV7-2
TGTGCCAGCAGCTCCCCGACAGGGAACAAAGGCACCATATATTTT
CASSSPTGNKGTIYF
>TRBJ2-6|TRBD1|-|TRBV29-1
TGCAGCGTTGAACGACAGGGCGGAGTTGCTGGGGCCAACGTCCTGACTTTC
CSVERQGGVAGANVLTF
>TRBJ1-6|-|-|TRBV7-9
TGTGCCAGCAGCTTAGATCTAGGGAATTCACCCCTCCACTTT
CASSLDLGNSPLHF
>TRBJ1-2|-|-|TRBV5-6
TGTGCCAGCAGCTTGGGAGGTCTAGGGTACGACTATGGCTACACCTTC
CASSLGGLGYDYGYTF
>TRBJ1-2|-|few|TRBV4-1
TGCGCCAGCAGCCGACCCAGCCCTGGCTACACCTTC
CASSRPSPGYTF
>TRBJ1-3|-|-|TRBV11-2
TGTGCCAGCAGCCTTTCCAGCCAGTCTGGAAACACCATATATTTT
CASSLSSQSGNTIYF
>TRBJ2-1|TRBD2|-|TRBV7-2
TGTGCCAGCAGCTTAGGTGGGGGGGCCTACAATGAGCAGTTCTTC
CASSLGGGAYNEQFF
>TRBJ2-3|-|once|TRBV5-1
TGCGCCAGCAGCTCGGACACAGGTGGCACAGATACGCAGTATTTT
CASSSDTGGTDTQYF
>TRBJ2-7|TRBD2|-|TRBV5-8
TGTGCCAGCAGCTTGTATCCGGGAGGTGAATCCTACGAGCAGTACTTC
CASSLYPGGESYEQYF
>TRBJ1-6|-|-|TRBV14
TGTGCCAGCAGCCTGGAGGGGAATTCACCCCTCCACTTT
CASSLEGNSPLHF
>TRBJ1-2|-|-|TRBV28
TGTGCCAGCAGTTCTCCGGGACGCCTATTCTATGGCTACACCTTC
CASSSPGRLFYGYTF
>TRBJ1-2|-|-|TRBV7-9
TGTGCCAGCAGCCTTACTGGAGTACCTAACTATGGCTACACCTTC
CASSLTGVPNYGYTF
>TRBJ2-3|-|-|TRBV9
TGTGCCAGCAGCGTAGCCACAGATACGCAGTATTTT
CASSVATDTQYF
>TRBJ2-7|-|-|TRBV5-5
TGTGCCAGCAGCCGAGACAGAAATCAGGACGAGCAGTACTTC
CASSRDRNQDEQYF
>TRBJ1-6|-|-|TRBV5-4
TGTGCCAGCAGCTTGGATAATGTGAATTCACCCCTCCACTTT
CASSLDNVNSPLHF
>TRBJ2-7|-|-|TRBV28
TGTGCCAGCCTGAGAGGGGGATCCTACGAGCAGTACTTC
CASLRGGSYEQYF
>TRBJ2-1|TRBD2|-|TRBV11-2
TGTGCCAGCAGCTTTAGCGGGGGGGCCTACAATGAGCAGTTCTTC
CASSFSGGAYNEQFF
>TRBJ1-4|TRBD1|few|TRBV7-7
TGTGCCAGCAGCTCCGACAGGGATGAAAAACTGTTTTTT
CASSSDRDEKLFF
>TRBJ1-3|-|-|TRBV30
TGTGCCTGGAGCTATGGAAGGGGCTCTGGAAACACCATATATTTT
CAWSYGRGSGNTIYF
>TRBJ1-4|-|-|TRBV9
TGTGCCAGCAGCCCTCCAGGGAGTGGTGAAAAACTGTTTTTT
CASSPPGSGEKLFF
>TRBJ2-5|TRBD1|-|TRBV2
TGTGCCAGTTCGGACAGGGGGGAGACCCAGTACTTC
CASSDRGETQYF
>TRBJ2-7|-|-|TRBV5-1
TGCGCCAGCAGCTTGGACGGGACCGCAGGGAGCTACGAGCAGTACTTC
CASSLDGTAGSYEQYF